This paragraph reports one TCR beta chain. What it recognizes is unknown. This record comes from a study of T cell responses to AZD1222 COVID-19 vaccine. Findings and caveats of the study: Spike as a whole was targeted by vaccine-associated CD4 TCRs, dominant at 160-218 and 743-854. Donors in the cohort were predominantly white British and more often female, and clonal diversity was possibly underestimated. Baseline serostatus was positive in only 5 to 7 AZD1222 recipients.

The protocol was immunoSEQ multiplex PCR, while the TCRdb copy is restricted to in-frame clones and leaves out a portion. The table lists over 150,000 clones, almost 90% of them singletons. Germline CDR1 LGHDT, CDR2 YNNKEL (reference sequence). CDR3 length equals 17 residues. The V end lost 4 bases, the J end lost 1 base, and 20 bases lay between the germline ends. The chain carries TRBV3-1 (or the pseudogene TRBV3-2) and TRBJ2-7; D not certain. This sequence was found in an adult in good health. Sequencing used peripheral blood, obtained on day 0 of AZD1222 vaccination. The CDR3 here is CASSPGGGNSPSYEQYF. The CDR3 DNA follows: TGTGCCAGCAGCCCAGGCGGCGGCAATAGCCCTTCCTACGAGCAGTACTTC.